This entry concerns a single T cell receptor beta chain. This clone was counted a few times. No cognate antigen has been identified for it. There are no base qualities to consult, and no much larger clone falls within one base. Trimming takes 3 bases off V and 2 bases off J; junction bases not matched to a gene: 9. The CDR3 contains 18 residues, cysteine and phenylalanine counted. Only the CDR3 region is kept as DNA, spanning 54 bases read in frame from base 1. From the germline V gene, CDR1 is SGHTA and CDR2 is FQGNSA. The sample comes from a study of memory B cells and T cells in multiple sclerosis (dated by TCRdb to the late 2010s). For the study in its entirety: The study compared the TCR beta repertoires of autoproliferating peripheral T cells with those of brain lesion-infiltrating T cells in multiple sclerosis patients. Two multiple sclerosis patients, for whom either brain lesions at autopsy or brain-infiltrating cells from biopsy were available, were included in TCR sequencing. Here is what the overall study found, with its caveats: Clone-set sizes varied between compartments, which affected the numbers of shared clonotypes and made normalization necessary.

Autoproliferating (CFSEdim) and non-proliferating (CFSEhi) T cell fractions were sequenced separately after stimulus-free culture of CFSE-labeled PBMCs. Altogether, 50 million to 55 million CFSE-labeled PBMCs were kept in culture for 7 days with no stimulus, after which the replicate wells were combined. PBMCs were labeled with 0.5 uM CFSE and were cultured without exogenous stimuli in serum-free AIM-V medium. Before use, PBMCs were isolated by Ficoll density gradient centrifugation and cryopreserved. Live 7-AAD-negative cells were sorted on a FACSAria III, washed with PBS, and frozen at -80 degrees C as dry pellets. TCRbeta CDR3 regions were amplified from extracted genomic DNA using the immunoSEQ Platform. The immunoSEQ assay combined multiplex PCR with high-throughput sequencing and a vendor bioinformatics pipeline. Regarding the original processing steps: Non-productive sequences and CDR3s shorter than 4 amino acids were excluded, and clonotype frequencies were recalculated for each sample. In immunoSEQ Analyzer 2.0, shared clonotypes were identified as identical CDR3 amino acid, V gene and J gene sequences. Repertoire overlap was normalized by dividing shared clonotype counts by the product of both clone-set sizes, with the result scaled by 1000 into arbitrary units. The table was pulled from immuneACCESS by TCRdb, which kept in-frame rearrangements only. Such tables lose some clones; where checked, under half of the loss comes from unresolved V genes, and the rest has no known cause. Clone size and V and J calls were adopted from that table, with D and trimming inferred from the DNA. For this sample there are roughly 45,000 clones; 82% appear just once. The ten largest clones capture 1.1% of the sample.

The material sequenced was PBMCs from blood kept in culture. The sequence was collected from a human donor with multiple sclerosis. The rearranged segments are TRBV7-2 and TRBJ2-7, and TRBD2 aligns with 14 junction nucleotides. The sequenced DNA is TGTGCCAGCAGCTTGGCGACTAGCGGGGGGGCCTTCGCCTACGAGCAGTACTTC. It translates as CASSLATSGGAFAYEQYF.